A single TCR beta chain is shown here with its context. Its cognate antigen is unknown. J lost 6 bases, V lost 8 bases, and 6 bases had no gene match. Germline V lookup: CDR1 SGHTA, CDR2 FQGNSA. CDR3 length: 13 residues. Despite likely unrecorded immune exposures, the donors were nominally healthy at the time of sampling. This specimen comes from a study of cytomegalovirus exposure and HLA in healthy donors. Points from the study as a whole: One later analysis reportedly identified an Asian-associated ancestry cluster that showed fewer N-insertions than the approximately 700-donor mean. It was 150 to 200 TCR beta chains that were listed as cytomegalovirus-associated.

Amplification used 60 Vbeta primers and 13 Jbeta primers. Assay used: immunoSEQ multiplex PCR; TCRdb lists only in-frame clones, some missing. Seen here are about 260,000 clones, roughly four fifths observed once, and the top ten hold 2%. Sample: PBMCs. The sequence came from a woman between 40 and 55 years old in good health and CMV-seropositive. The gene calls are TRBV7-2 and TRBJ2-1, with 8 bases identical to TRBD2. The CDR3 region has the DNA TGTGCCAGCGGGAGCGGGAGTGGCAATGAGCAGTTCTTC. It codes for CASGSGSGNEQFF.